A single sample is the source of the 25 T cell receptor beta chains below, sequenced in a study of blood T cell repertoires in COVID-19. Clones were sequenced by immunoSEQ multiplex PCR, and TCRdb holds only the in-frame ones, with some missing. The table includes 200,000 to 250,000 clones, approximately 80% detected once. The sample consisted of peripheral blood. The receptors stem from a woman between 45 and 60 years old with acute or convalescent COVID-19.

The chain uses TRBV10-3 and TRBJ2-2, with D possibly being TRBD1 (7 bases). Looked up from germline, CDR1 is ENHRY and CDR2 is SYGVKD. Deletions cut 10 bases from V and 5 bases from J, with 14 bases between. The CDR3 sequence is 13 residues long. The DNA of the CDR3 is TGTGCCAGCGGGACAGACCTGACCGGGGAGCTGTTTTTT. Translation: CASGTDLTGELFF.

The J gene is TRBJ2-1, the V gene TRBV10-1; TRBD2 might be the D (6 bases). CDR1 WNHNN and CDR2 SYGVQD come from the germline V gene (reference sequence). The CDR3 has 15 residues. V shed 0 bases and J shed 4 bases, with 10 bases lying between them. CDR3 DNA: TGCGCCAGCAGTGAGTCCGCGACTAGTTACAATGAGCAGTTCTTC. This codes for CASSESATSYNEQFF.

V usage is TRBV28 and J usage is TRBJ2-5, with 10 nucleotides matching TRBD1. The germline V gene has CDR1 MDHEN and CDR2 SYDVKM. V lost 7 bases and J lost 2; bases outside the gene matches: 13. This CDR3 comprises 17 residues. The CDR3, as DNA: TGTGCCAGCACCCTCCTAATCCGGGACAGGGGTCAAGAGACCCAGTACTTC. Residues: CASTLLIRDRGQETQYF.

In its sample, this clone was seen once. The chain has TRBV10-1 and TRBJ2-1; 9 bases agree with TRBD2. The V gene's germline CDR1 is WNHNN and CDR2 SYGVQD (reference sequence). CDR3 length: 18 amino acids. J lost 7 bases, V lost 3 bases, and 16 bases had no gene match. The CDR3 coding sequence is TGCGCCAGCAGTGATAGGGGAAAGCTAGCGGGAAATATAAATGAGCAGTTCTTC. Translated: CASSDRGKLAGNINEQFF.

The chain links TRBV7-2 to TRBJ2-7, with 7 positions matching TRBD1. The length of the CDR3 is 14 residues. With 4 bases clipped from V and 0 bases from J, the junction kept 3 bases outside the gene matches. Germline lookup yields CDR1 SGHTA and CDR2 FQGNSA. The CDR3 spells CASSSGQSSYEQYF. The CDR3 DNA is TGTGCCAGCAGCTCGGGACAGAGCTCCTACGAGCAGTACTTC.

The CDR3 nucleotides are TGTGCCAGCTCACCACCGAACGGGGGGACAGAGACCCAGTACTTC. Translated, it gives CASSPPNGGTETQYF. The gene calls are TRBV18 and TRBJ2-5, with 7 bases matching TRBD2. The CDR3 is 15 residues long. Germline V lookup: CDR1 KGHSH, CDR2 LQKENI. Trimming cost V 0 bases and J 4 bases; bases outside gene matches: 5. Complete variable domain (other parts from reference TRBV18 and TRBJ2-5): NAGVMQNPRHLVRRRGQEARLRCSPMKGHSHVYWYRQLPEEGLKFMVYLQKENIIDESGMPKERFSAEFPKEGPSILRIQQVVRGDSAAYFCASSPPNGGTETQYFGPGTRLLVL.

The V call is TRBV18, the J call TRBJ2-3; D not resolved. Germline values: CDR1 KGHSH, CDR2 LQKENI. V was cut by 5 bases and J by 4 bases, with 4 bases left in between. CDR3 length: 11 residues. The CDR3 sequence: CASSVSDTQYF. The CDR3 coding sequence is TGTGCCAGCTCAGTATCAGATACGCAGTATTTT.

This chain connects TRBV5-1 to TRBJ1-1; 8 bases align to TRBD1. V shed 5 bases and J 4 bases; nucleotides not matched to a gene: 7. Germline V lookup: CDR1 SGHRS, CDR2 YFSETQ. The CDR3 sequence is 14 residues long. The DNA of the CDR3 is TGCGCCAGCAGACTTACGACAGGGGTCACTGAAGCTTTCTTT. It yields the protein CASRLTTGVTEAFF.

This chain links TRBV13 with TRBJ2-5, with D unresolved. V was trimmed by 5 bases and J by 5 bases, leaving 15 bases between them. The CDR3 totals 14 residues. CDR1 and CDR2 from the germline V gene are PRHDT and FYEKMQ (reference sequence). CDR3 amino acids: CASSPDGRMETQYF. The CDR3 nucleotides are TGTGCCAGCAGCCCAGATGGCAGGATGGAGACCCAGTACTTC.

On this clone: Other DNA variants within this sample encode the same CDR3. The chain links TRBV5-1 to TRBJ1-6; 10 nucleotides line up with TRBD1. J lost 9 bases, V lost 0 bases, and 0 bases had no gene match. The length of the CDR3 is 14 residues. CDR1 and CDR2 (germline): SGHRS, YFSETQ. The CDR3 DNA is TGCGCCAGCAGCTTGGGGACAGGGGGTTCACCCCTCCACTTT. Protein sequence: CASSLGTGGSPLHF.

This chain links TRBV6-5 with TRBJ1-1, with 8 bases fitting TRBD1. This CDR3 contains 15 residues. The germline V gene has CDR1 MNHEY and CDR2 SVGAGI. V shed 6 bases and J 1 base; nucleotides not matched to a gene: 7. The CDR3: CASRRAGTGNTEAFF. The CDR3 coding sequence is TGTGCCAGCAGGAGGGCCGGGACAGGGAACACTGAAGCTTTCTTT.

The J gene is TRBJ2-5, the V gene TRBV5-8, with 8 bases lining up with TRBD2. The trim removed 4 bases at V and 3 bases at J, leaving 8 bases unmatched. CDR1 is SGHTS and CDR2 is YDEGEE in the germline V gene. The CDR3 spans 15 residues. The CDR3 nucleotides read TGTGCCAGCAGCCCAGGAGCGGGGGAGAAAGAGACCCAGTACTTC. Protein sequence: CASSPGAGEKETQYF.

This rearrangement joins TRBV5-4 to TRBJ2-1; 9 bases are shared with TRBD2. The CDR3 is made up of 16 amino acids. CDR1 and CDR2 (germline): SGHNT, YYREEE (reference sequence). Unmatched junction bases numbered 13, after V lost 4 bases and J lost 8 bases. CDR3 residues: CASSPGGSGSVHEQFF. CDR3 DNA: TGTGCCAGCAGCCCAGGCGGTAGCGGGAGTGTCCATGAGCAGTTCTTC. Together with reference TRBV5-4 and TRBJ2-1, the CDR3 gives the full variable domain: ETGVTQSPTHLIKTRGQQVTLRCSSQSGHNTVSWYQQALGQGPQFIFQYYREEENGRGNFPPRFSGLQFPNYSSELNVNALELDDSALYLCASSPGGSGSVHEQFFGPGTRLTVL.

This chain links TRBV5-1 with TRBJ1-1, with 9 bases aligning to TRBD1. The germline V gene encodes CDR1 SGHRS and CDR2 YFSETQ. The CDR3 length is 14 residues. V lost 2 bases, J lost 4 bases, and 3 bases stayed unmatched. The CDR3 spells CASSFGQGFTEAFF. The CDR3 DNA is TGCGCCAGCAGCTTTGGACAGGGGTTCACTGAAGCTTTCTTT. The whole variable domain, remainder taken from reference TRBV5-1 and TRBJ1-1, is KAGVTQTPRYLIKTRGQQVTLSCSPISGHRSVSWYQQTPGQGLQFLFEYFSETQRNKGNFPGRFSGRQFSNSRSEMNVSTLELGDSALYLCASSFGQGFTEAFFGQGTRLTVV.

CDR3 in DNA: TGTGCCAGCAGCTTAGGTACAGCCTCTGGAAACACCATATATTTT. Its protein is CASSLGTASGNTIYF. J is TRBJ1-3 and V is TRBV7-8, with no clear D. Between the trimmed V and J ends, which lost 1 base and 0 bases, there was a span of 7 bases. The germline CDR1 and CDR2 sequences are SGHVS and FQNEAQ. The CDR3 has 15 residues.

The V gene is TRBV7-2, the J gene TRBJ2-5; possibly TRBD1 for D (5 bases). Germline V lookup: CDR1 SGHTA, CDR2 FQGNSA. The CDR3 is 15 residues long. V dropped 1 base and J dropped 3 bases, with 12 bases sitting between them. CDR3 nucleotides: TGTGCCAGCAGCTTAGTTAGGACAACTAAAGAGACCCAGTACTTC. Its protein is CASSLVRTTKETQYF.

The chain's CDR3 is CASSYGQVPWEQYF. The CDR3 nucleotides are TGTGCCAGCAGTTACGGACAGGTGCCGTGGGAGCAGTACTTC. The V call is TRBV27, the J call TRBJ2-7, with 7 bases matching TRBD1. Germline CDR1 MNHEY, CDR2 SMNVEV (reference sequence). V lost 4 bases, J lost 7 bases, and 10 bases stayed unmatched. This CDR3 comprises 14 residues.

This rearrangement joins TRBV9 to TRBJ2-7; 8 nucleotides agree with TRBD1. The CDR3 covers 14 residues. Germline V lookup: CDR1 SGDLS, CDR2 YYNGEE. The ends lost 0 bases at V and 5 bases at J; junction bases unmatched: 4. The CDR3 nucleotides read TGTGCCAGCAGCGTAGGGACAGGGTATGACGAGCAGTACTTC. It specifies CASSVGTGYDEQYF.

The chain is built from TRBV15 and TRBJ1-5; D is undetermined. Germline CDR1 is LNHNV and CDR2 is YYDKDF (reference sequence). The V gene lost 1 base and the J gene lost 1 base, with 8 bases spanning the gap. The length of the CDR3 is 15 residues. The CDR3 DNA sequence: TGTGCCACCAGCAGAGGCCGAGGAAGCAATCAGCCCCAGCATTTT. Translating gives CATSRGRGSNQPQHF.

The chain links TRBV5-1 to TRBJ1-1, with 7 positions matching TRBD1. J gave up 5 bases and V 4 bases, and 14 bases lay outside the gene matches. Germline values: CDR1 SGHRS, CDR2 YFSETQ. The CDR3 length is 16 residues. The CDR3 is CASSESPLDRATEAFF. The CDR3 region has the DNA TGCGCCAGCAGCGAATCCCCCCTTGACAGGGCAACTGAAGCTTTCTTT.

The CDR3 sequence: CASSQGGRMTDTQYF. The CDR3 DNA reads as TGTGCCAGCAGCCAAGGGGGCCGGATGACAGATACGCAGTATTTT. The chain is built from TRBV11-3 and TRBJ2-3; 7 positions agree with TRBD1. CDR1 and CDR2 (germline): SGHNT, YENEEA. The V segment lost 5 bases and the J segment 3 bases; nucleotides outside the gene matches: 8. The CDR3 spans 15 residues.

This chain links TRBV18 with TRBJ1-2; TRBD1 matches at 7 bases. CDR3 length equals 15 residues. The germline V gene encodes CDR1 KGHSH and CDR2 LQKENI. V was pared by 5 bases and J by 4 bases, with 10 bases of the junction left unmatched. This CDR3 is CASSEDRRSGYGYTF. CDR3 nucleotide sequence: TGTGCCAGCTCAGAGGACAGGAGAAGCGGCTATGGCTACACCTTC.

The chain combines TRBV10-1 with TRBJ2-3, with 10 bases fitting TRBD2. This CDR3 has 16 amino acids. With V trimmed by 5 bases and J by 6 bases, 11 bases remained unmatched. Germline loops: CDR1 WNHNN, CDR2 SYGVQD (reference sequence). CDR3 sequence reads: CASSPRRTSGNDTQYF. CDR3 DNA sequence: TGCGCCAGCAGTCCCAGAAGGACTAGCGGTAATGATACGCAGTATTTT.

The V and J genes are TRBV3-1 (or the pseudogene TRBV3-2) and TRBJ2-6; 10 nucleotides line up with TRBD2. V shed 0 bases and J 4 bases; nucleotides not matched to a gene: 9. CDR3 size: 19 residues. Germline CDR1 reads LGHDT; CDR2 reads YNNKEL (reference sequence). The CDR3: CASSQDLVAGGMGANVLTF. Written as DNA, the CDR3 is TGTGCCAGCAGCCAAGATCTAGTAGCGGGAGGTATGGGGGCCAACGTCCTGACTTTC.

The table lists this clone with a count of one. The V gene is TRBV5-4, the J gene TRBJ1-2; D might be TRBD1 (6 bases). The germline CDR1 and CDR2 sequences are SGHNT and YYREEE (reference sequence). V dropped 0 bases and J dropped 8 bases, with 14 bases sitting between them. The CDR3 spans 14 residues. CDR3 loop: CASSLGNRARGYTF. The CDR3 DNA reads as TGTGCCAGCAGCTTGGGAAACAGGGCCAGGGGCTACACCTTC.